This T cell receptor beta chain was identified in a study of blood T cell repertoires in COVID-19. The CDR3 runs to 19 residues. Germline V gene sequence: CDR1 SGHTS, CDR2 YDEGEE. V lost 3 bases and J lost 3; bases outside the gene matches: 13. Profiling relied on immunoSEQ multiplex PCR, and the TCRdb table lists in-frame clones only, not all of them. This table holds roughly 38,000 clones, 70% to 80% found once. The chain employs TRBV5-8 and TRBJ2-6, with 9 bases identical to TRBD1. Sequenced material: peripheral blood. This sequence was found in a man between 60 and 70 years old with active COVID-19. The CDR3 reads CASSSWDRALGGGANVLTF. DNA of the CDR3: TGTGCCAGCAGCTCCTGGGACAGGGCTCTGGGTGGTGGGGCCAACGTCCTGACTTTC.